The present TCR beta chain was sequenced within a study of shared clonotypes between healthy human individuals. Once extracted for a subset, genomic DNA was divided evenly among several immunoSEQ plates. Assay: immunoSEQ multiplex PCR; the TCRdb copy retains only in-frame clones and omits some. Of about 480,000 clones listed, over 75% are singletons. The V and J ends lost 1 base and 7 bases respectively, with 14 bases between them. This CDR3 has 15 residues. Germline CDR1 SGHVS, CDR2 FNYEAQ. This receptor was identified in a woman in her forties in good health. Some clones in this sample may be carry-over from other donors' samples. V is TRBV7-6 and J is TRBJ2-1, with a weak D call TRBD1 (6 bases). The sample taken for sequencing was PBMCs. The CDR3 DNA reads TGTGCCAGCAGCTTAGTTGGGGGCCTGGGGAATGAGCAGTTCTTC. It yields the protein CASSLVGGLGNEQFF.